This is a list of T cell receptor beta chains from one sample in a study of cytomegalovirus exposure and HLA in healthy donors. Produced via immunoSEQ multiplex PCR; TCRdb's table is partial and in-frame only. The data contain about 130,000 clones, around three quarters of them singletons. Material: PBMCs. These receptors all stem from a woman aged 50 to 65 in good health and CMV-seronegative. Both conserved end residues are part of each CDR3. D genes are given only for firm matches. Not every row has a clone size; where given, it reads once, few, many or a size class.

CDR3aa | CDR3nt | j_gene | d_gene | abundance | v_gene
CASYRGTEAFF | TGTGCCAGCTACAGGGGCACTGAAGCTTTCTTT | TRBJ1-1 | TRBD1 | - | TRBV2
CAWSRTGGGTDTQYF | TGTGCCTGGAGCAGGACAGGGGGCGGCACAGATACGCAGTATTTT | TRBJ2-3 | TRBD1 | - | TRBV30
CASSQTRQGNTIYF | TGTGCCAGCAGCCAGACGCGACAGGGAAACACCATATATTTT | TRBJ1-3 | - | once | TRBV4-2
CASSLLRRDYGYTF | TGTGCCAGCAGTTTATTACGCAGGGACTATGGCTACACCTTC | TRBJ1-2 | - | - | TRBV28
CASSSRAGITDTQYF | TGTGCCAGCAGCTCTCGAGCGGGAATCACAGATACGCAGTATTTT | TRBJ2-3 | TRBD2 | - | TRBV7-6
CASSPTGGAEAFF | TGTGCCAGTAGTCCTACAGGGGGGGCTGAAGCTTTCTTT | TRBJ1-1 | TRBD1 | few | TRBV19
CASSYRGRDEQYF | TGTGCCAGTAGCTACAGGGGACGCGACGAGCAGTACTTC | TRBJ2-7 | TRBD1 | - | TRBV19
CAISESTLADQPQHF | TGTGCCATCAGTGAGTCTACCCTAGCAGATCAGCCCCAGCATTTT | TRBJ1-5 | - | - | TRBV10-3
CAISVGGGNSNQPQHF | TGTGCCATCAGTGTTGGGGGGGGGAATAGCAATCAGCCCCAGCATTTT | TRBJ1-5 | - | - | TRBV10-3
CASKTGGNQPQHF | TGTGCCAGCAAGACAGGGGGGAACCAGCCCCAGCATTTT | TRBJ1-5 | TRBD1 | - | TRBV19
CASSQRGGQGEFF | TGTGCCAGCAGCCAAAGGGGGGGACAGGGGGAGTTCTTC | TRBJ2-1 | TRBD1 | - | TRBV13
CASSWGSGELFF | TGTGCCAGTAGCTGGGGCTCCGGGGAGCTGTTTTTT | TRBJ2-2 | - | - | TRBV19
CASSLDRDEKLFF | TGTGCCAGCAGCTTAGACAGGGATGAAAAACTGTTTTTT | TRBJ1-4 | - | few | TRBV13
CASSPISPEQFF | TGTGCCAGCAGTCCCATTAGTCCTGAGCAGTTCTTC | TRBJ2-1 | - | - | TRBV28
CASSPRGASGTDTQYF | TGTGCCAGTAGTCCCCGGGGGGCTAGCGGGACAGATACGCAGTATTTT | TRBJ2-3 | TRBD2 | - | TRBV19
CATLLSTEAFF | TGTGCCACCCTGTTGTCCACTGAAGCTTTCTTT | TRBJ1-1 | - | once | TRBV28